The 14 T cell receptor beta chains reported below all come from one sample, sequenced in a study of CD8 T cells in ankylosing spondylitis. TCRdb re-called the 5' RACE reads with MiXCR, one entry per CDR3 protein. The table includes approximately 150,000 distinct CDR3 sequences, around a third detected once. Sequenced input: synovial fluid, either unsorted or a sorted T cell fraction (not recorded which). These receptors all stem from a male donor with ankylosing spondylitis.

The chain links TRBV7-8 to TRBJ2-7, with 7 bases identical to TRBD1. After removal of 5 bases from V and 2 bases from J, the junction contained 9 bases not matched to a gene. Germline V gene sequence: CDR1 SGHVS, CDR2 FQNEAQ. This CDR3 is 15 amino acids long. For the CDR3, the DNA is TGTGCCAGCAGCATGAGACAGGGTCTAGCCTACGAGCAGTACTTC. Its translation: CASSMRQGLAYEQYF.

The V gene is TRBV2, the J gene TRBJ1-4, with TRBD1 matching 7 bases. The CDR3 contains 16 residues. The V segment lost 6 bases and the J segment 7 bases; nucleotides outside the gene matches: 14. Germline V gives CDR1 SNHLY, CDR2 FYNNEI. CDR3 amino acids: CASRKGAAGVGEKLFF. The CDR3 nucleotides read TGTGCCAGCAGGAAGGGGGCGGCAGGGGTCGGTGAAAAACTGTTTTTT.

The CDR3, as DNA: TGTGCCAGCTCACCACAGTCCGGGGTAACCGGGGAGCTGTTTTTT. Translation gives CASSPQSGVTGELFF. V and J are TRBV18 and TRBJ2-2, with a weak D call TRBD2 (5 bases). The V end lost 1 base, the J end lost 5 bases, and 11 bases lay between the germline ends. Per germline, CDR1 KGHSH and CDR2 LQKENI. The CDR3 extends over 15 amino acids.

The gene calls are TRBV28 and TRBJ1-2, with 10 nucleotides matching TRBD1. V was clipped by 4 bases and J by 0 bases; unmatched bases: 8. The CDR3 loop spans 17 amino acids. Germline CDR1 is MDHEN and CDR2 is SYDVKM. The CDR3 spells CASSSRDRGKANYGYTF. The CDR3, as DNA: TGTGCCAGCAGTTCGAGGGACAGGGGAAAAGCTAACTATGGCTACACCTTC.

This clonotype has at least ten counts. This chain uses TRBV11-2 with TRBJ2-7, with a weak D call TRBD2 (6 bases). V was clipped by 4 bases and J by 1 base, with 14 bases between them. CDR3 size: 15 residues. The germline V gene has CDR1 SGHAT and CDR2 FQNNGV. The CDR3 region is CASSWGLVRSYEQYF. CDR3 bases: TGTGCCAGCAGCTGGGGACTCGTCCGATCCTACGAGCAGTACTTC.

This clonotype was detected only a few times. The CDR3 nucleotides read TGTGCCAGCAGTCCCCACAGGGAGGTTAGGGAGACCCAGTACTTC. Its protein product is CASSPHREVRETQYF. V usage is TRBV6-2 or TRBV6-3 and J usage is TRBJ2-5, with D perhaps TRBD1 or TRBD2 (6 bases each). The V gene's germline CDR1 is MNHEY and CDR2 SVGEGT. CDR3 size: 15 residues. The ends were cut back, 5 bases at V and 5 bases at J, with 18 bases in the middle.

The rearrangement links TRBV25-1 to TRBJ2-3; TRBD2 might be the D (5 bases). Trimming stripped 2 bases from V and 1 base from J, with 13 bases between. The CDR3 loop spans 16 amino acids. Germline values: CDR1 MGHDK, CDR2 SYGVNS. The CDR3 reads CASSEGQQRGTDTQYF. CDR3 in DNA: TGTGCCAGCAGTGAAGGGCAGCAGAGGGGCACAGATACGCAGTATTTT.

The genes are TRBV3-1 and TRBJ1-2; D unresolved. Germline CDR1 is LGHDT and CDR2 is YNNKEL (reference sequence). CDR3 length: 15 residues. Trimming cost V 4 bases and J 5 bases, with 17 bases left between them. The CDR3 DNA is TGTGCCAGCAGCCCCCCCGGGAGGGCGGGATATGGCTACACCTTC. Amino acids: CASSPPGRAGYGYTF.

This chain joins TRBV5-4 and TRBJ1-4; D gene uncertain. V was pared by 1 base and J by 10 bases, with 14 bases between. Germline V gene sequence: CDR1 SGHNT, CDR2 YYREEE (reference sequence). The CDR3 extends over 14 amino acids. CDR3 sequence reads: CASSLSFLPGKLFF. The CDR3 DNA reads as TGTGCCAGCAGCTTGAGTTTCCTACCGGGAAAACTGTTTTTT.

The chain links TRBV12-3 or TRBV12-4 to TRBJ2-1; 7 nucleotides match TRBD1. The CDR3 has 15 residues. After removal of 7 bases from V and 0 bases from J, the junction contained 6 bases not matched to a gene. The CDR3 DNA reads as TGTGCCAGCACCCCGACAGGGAGCTCCTACAATGAGCAGTTCTTC. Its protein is CASTPTGSSYNEQFF.

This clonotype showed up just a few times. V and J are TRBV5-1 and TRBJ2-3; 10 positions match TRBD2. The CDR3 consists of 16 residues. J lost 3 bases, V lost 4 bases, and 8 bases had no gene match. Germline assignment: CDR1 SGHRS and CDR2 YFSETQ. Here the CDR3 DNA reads TGCGCCAGCAGCGGGGCCGGGACTAGCGTAACAGATACGCAGTATTTT. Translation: CASSGAGTSVTDTQYF.

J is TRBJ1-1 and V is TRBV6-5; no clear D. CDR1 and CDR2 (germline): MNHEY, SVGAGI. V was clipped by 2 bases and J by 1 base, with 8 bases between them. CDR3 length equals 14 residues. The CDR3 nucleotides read TGTGCCAGCAGTTACGACGGGTGGAACACTGAAGCTTTCTTT. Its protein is CASSYDGWNTEAFF.

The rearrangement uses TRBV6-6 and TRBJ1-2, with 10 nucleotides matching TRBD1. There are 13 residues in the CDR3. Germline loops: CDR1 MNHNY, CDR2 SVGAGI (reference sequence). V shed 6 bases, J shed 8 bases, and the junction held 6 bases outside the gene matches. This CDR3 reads CASRPTGGEGYTF. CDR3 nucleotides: TGTGCCAGCAGACCGACAGGGGGCGAAGGCTACACCTTC.

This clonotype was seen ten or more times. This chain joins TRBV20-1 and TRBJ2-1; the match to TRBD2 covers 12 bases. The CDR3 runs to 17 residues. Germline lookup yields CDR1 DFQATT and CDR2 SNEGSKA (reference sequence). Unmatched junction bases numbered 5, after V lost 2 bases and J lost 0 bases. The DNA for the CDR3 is TGCAGTGCTAGACCTCCTAGCGGGAGGGCCTCCTACAATGAGCAGTTCTTC. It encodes CSARPPSGRASYNEQFF.